Listed below are T cell receptor beta chains from one sample, sequenced in a study of shared clonotypes between healthy human individuals. Sequenced by immunoSEQ multiplex PCR; TCRdb stores in-frame clones only, minus some. The repertoire holds about 980,000 clones, over 60% seen once, with over 1.3% in the top ten. The sequenced sample consisted of memory CD4+ T cells sorted from blood. These receptors all come from a man aged 18 to 35 in good health. CDR3s leave out the opening cysteine and the closing phenylalanine or tryptophan. Each record gives: CDR3 protein, D gene, V gene. The D gene is left open where the match is weak.

CDR3: ASSLVREGQENEQF; D: TRBD2; V: TRBV5-1
CDR3: ASSFAGYSYEQY; D: .; V: TRBV11-2
CDR3: ASSQEGAGMSGYT; D: .; V: TRBV4-1
CDR3: ASVRQGRTGELF; D: TRBD1; V: TRBV6-5
CDR3: ASSQGTKNTDTQY; D: .; V: TRBV4-3
CDR3: ASSLGQPQGYT; D: .; V: TRBV5-1
CDR3: ASSLGSSSGNTIY; D: .; V: TRBV5-1
CDR3: ASSQAGPSGAKNIQY; D: TRBD2; V: TRBV4-1
CDR3: ASSFQTGLANEKLF; D: .; V: TRBV28
CDR3: ASSEGTLDSAF; D: .; V: TRBV9
CDR3: AWRKGDYEQY; D: .; V: TRBV30
CDR3: ASSRGQGSSYEQY; D: .; V: TRBV21-1
CDR3: ASSLGQGHEKLF; D: TRBD1; V: TRBV5-8
CDR3: ASSFGGGSNQPQH; D: .; V: TRBV28
CDR3: ASSMGSGGSPLH; D: .; V: TRBV6-5
CDR3: ASSSQGAGTEAF; D: TRBD1; V: TRBV11-2